Following are 10 T cell receptor beta chains from one sample sequenced in a study of blood T cell repertoires in COVID-19. The protocol was immunoSEQ multiplex PCR, while the TCRdb copy is restricted to in-frame clones and leaves out a portion. The sample has more than 35,000 clones; 70% to 90% are singletons. The source material was peripheral blood. The receptors were gathered from a human donor in a cohort sampled during active COVID-19.

The chain employs TRBV11-2 and TRBJ1-2; 9 bases line up with TRBD1. Germline V gene data show CDR1 as SGHAT and CDR2 as FQNNGV. This CDR3 is built from 14 residues. J lost 11 bases, V lost 4 bases, and 11 bases had no gene match. The CDR3: CASSWGGTGSVYTF. CDR3 coding DNA: TGTGCCAGCAGCTGGGGTGGGACAGGGTCTGTTTACACCTTC.

The CDR3 region has the DNA TGTGCCAGCAGCCATACGGACAGGGGAGAAGAGCAGTACTTC. This sequence encodes CASSHTDRGEEQYF. The chain recombines TRBV11-2 with TRBJ2-7, with 9 bases matching TRBD1. Germline CDR1 reads SGHAT; CDR2 reads FQNNGV. J lost 7 bases, V lost 5 bases, and 9 bases had no gene match. The CDR3 is made up of 14 amino acids. Full variable domain (outside the CDR3, taken from reference TRBV11-2 and TRBJ2-7): EAGVAQSPRYKIIEKRQSVAFWCNPISGHATLYWYQQILGQGPKLLIQFQNNGVVDDSQLPKDRFSAERLKGVDSTLKIQPAKLEDSAVYLCASSHTDRGEEQYFGPGTRLTVT.

J is TRBJ1-2 and V is TRBV18, with unresolved D. The V end was cut by 1 base, the J end by 3 bases, with 12 bases between. CDR3 length: 15 amino acids. The germline gives CDR1 KGHSH, CDR2 LQKENI. CDR3 DNA: TGTGCCAGCTCACCACAGGGTACGAGGGACTATGGCTACACCTTC. It encodes CASSPQGTRDYGYTF.

This clone has a handful of counts. Other nucleotide sequences from this sample produce the same CDR3. The V and J genes are TRBV18 and TRBJ1-2; 8 bases are a match to TRBD1. Germline assignment: CDR1 KGHSH and CDR2 LQKENI. V lost 3 bases to trimming and J lost 3 bases; unmatched junction nucleotides: 3. The CDR3 runs 14 residues. CDR3 nucleotides: TGTGCCAGCTCACCTTTGGACAGGGACTATGGCTACACCTTC. This gives the protein CASSPLDRDYGYTF.

This chain uses TRBV4-1 with TRBJ2-7; 7 positions match TRBD1. CDR1 is MGHRA and CDR2 is YSYEKL in the germline V gene. The ends lost 1 base at V and 3 bases at J; junction bases unmatched: 3. The CDR3 is 14 residues long. The CDR3 region has the DNA TGCGCCAGCAGCCAAGCGACAGGGAGCTACGAGCAGTACTTC. This encodes CASSQATGSYEQYF.

The chain combines TRBV15 with TRBJ2-5; D uncertain. CDR1 and CDR2 (germline): LNHNV, YYDKDF (reference sequence). This CDR3 contains 15 residues. Trimming stripped 1 base from V and 0 bases from J, with 9 bases between. The CDR3 reads CATSRVPGYQETQYF. DNA for the CDR3: TGTGCCACCAGCAGAGTCCCCGGGTACCAAGAGACCCAGTACTTC. Together with reference TRBV15 and TRBJ2-5, the CDR3 gives the full variable domain: DAMVIQNPRYQVTQFGKPVTLSCSQTLNHNVMYWYQQKSSQAPKLLFHYYDKDFNNEADTPDNFQSRRPNTSFCFLDIRSPGLGDTAMYLCATSRVPGYQETQYFGPGTRLLVL.

This chain connects TRBV7-9 to TRBJ1-1; tentatively, D is TRBD1 (6 bases). Per the germline V gene, CDR1 is SEHNR and CDR2 is FQNEAQ (reference sequence). The CDR3 is made up of 17 amino acids. The ends were cut back, 1 base at V and 0 bases at J, with 15 bases in the middle. The CDR3 region is CASSLVKVGQLNTEAFF. CDR3 coding DNA: TGTGCCAGCAGCTTAGTTAAAGTAGGACAGTTGAACACTGAAGCTTTCTTT.

J is TRBJ2-7 and V is TRBV19; weak D call: TRBD1 (6 bases). Trimming took 8 bases from V and 3 from J, leaving 20 bases between them. The CDR3 consists of 15 residues. From germline, CDR1 is LNHDA and CDR2 SQIVND (reference sequence). CDR3 protein: CASSAGPVRGYEQYF. CDR3 nucleotide sequence: TGTGCCAGTTCCGCCGGGCCGGTCAGGGGCTACGAGCAGTACTTC.

This sequence joins TRBV5-1 and TRBJ2-3; 12 positions agree with TRBD2. CDR3 length: 19 amino acids. The V gene end was trimmed by 0 bases and the J gene end by 0 bases; junction bases not matched to a gene: 8. Per germline, CDR1 SGHRS and CDR2 YFSETQ. This chain's CDR3 is CASSLARTSGAWSTDTQYF. The CDR3 DNA sequence: TGCGCCAGCAGCTTGGCAAGGACTAGCGGGGCTTGGAGCACAGATACGCAGTATTTT.

The chain has TRBV5-1 and TRBJ1-5; 8 bases agree with TRBD1. The CDR3 consists of 14 residues. The germline gives CDR1 SGHRS, CDR2 YFSETQ. V lost 5 bases and J lost 11; bases outside the gene matches: 12. CDR3 sequence (DNA): TGCGCCAGCAGGTCGGGACAGGACGAGGGCACCCAGCATTTT. Its protein product is CASRSGQDEGTQHF.